This T cell receptor beta chain was captured by sequencing in a study of TIL therapy for anti-PD-1-resistant metastatic lung cancer. Study-wide context: Patients then received nivolumab; progressors got lymphodepletion, TIL and IL-2.

Documented time point: pre-treatment sample, taken before nivolumab and TIL therapy. This clone was observed a few times. This was the immunoSEQ v3 assay. Repertoires were generated with immunoSEQ multiplex PCR, while TCRdb's copy carries only in-frame clones and drops some. The sample consists of about 59,000 clones, 70% to 90% of them appearing once. The germline gives CDR1 DFQATT, CDR2 SNEGSKA (reference sequence). The CDR3 sequence is 11 residues long. Trimming took 5 bases from V and 9 from J, leaving 14 bases between them. This sample comprised blood, obtained at baseline. The sequence derives from a person aged 25 to 79 with non-small cell lung cancer. The chain links TRBV20-1 to TRBJ2-7; unclear D gene. CDR3 DNA: TGCAGTGCTCCAACGAGGTCGGGGCAGTACTTC. This gives the protein CSAPTRSGQYF.